The clone carrying this T cell receptor (beta chain) was found once. This record comes from a study of blood T cell repertoires in COVID-19. Study-wide background: Some COVID-19 samples were acute and others convalescent; all came from the United States, Italy and Spain.

J gave up 5 bases and V 4 bases, and 3 bases lay outside the gene matches. This CDR3 spans 14 amino acids. Germline lookup yields CDR1 SGHRS and CDR2 YFSETQ. The authors' processing: Amplification with reference gene primers provided the estimates of nucleated cell counts. The assay was immunoSEQ multiplex PCR, and TCRdb's table has in-frame clones only and misses some. The V and J calls and clone size are taken from that table; D and trimming were inferred from the DNA. Here the sample spans about 200,000 clones, approximately 90% being singletons. Sequences were obtained from peripheral blood. The receptor was isolated from a man in his sixties who had recovered from COVID-19. The genes are TRBV5-1 and TRBJ2-2, with 9 nucleotides matching TRBD1. The CDR3: CASSTGQGTGELFF. CDR3 coding DNA: TGCGCCAGCAGCACCGGACAGGGGACCGGGGAGCTGTTTTTT.